This T cell receptor beta chain was captured by sequencing in a study of early T cells in non-severe SARS-CoV-2 infection. Background on the study: Sequencing of unsorted whole blood was done on bulk RNA, leaving chains unpaired. Whole-study results and caveats: There was a bias toward anti-spike CD8 responses in VDJdb matching, which missed private and CD4 specificities.

This clonotype has a handful of counts. Antigen specificity is unknown. V gave up 6 bases and J gave up 2 bases, with 10 bases separating them. This CDR3 has 13 amino acids. Per the germline V gene, CDR1 is SGHTS and CDR2 is YDEGEE. Each single cDNA molecule received a unique molecular identifier. TCRdb recomputed calls from the 5' RACE reads with MiXCR, one row per CDR3 protein. The sample records more than 65,000 distinct CDR3 sequences, about 13% being singletons. The genes are TRBV5-8 and TRBJ2-3, with D perhaps given as TRBD1 or TRBD2 (5 bases each). Input material: whole blood. This TCR was recovered from an adult who was a healthcare worker with PCR-confirmed SARS-CoV-2 infection or an uninfected control (not recorded which). The CDR3 is CASTHGATDTQYF. CDR3 in DNA: TGTGCCAGCACCCACGGGGCCACAGATACGCAGTATTTT.